Sequencing of this TCR beta chain was carried out in a study of blood T cell repertoires in COVID-19. The CDR3 length is 14 residues. CDR1 and CDR2 (germline): MNHEY, SVGEGT. Trimming pared 0 bases from V and 8 bases from J, leaving 11 bases between. TCRdb keeps only in-frame clones here, not all; method: immunoSEQ multiplex PCR. Of under 300,000 clones in the sample, about 86% are singletons; the top ten hold roughly 14%. This clone was detected only a few times. This clonotype was obtained from a woman aged 65 to 85 with COVID-19, enrolled during active disease. This chain connects TRBV6-2 or TRBV6-3 to TRBJ2-1, with a possible D match to TRBD1 (6 bases). The material sequenced was peripheral blood. The CDR3 region is CASSYSRGSHEQFF. CDR3 in DNA: TGTGCCAGCAGTTACTCGAGGGGGAGCCATGAGCAGTTCTTC.